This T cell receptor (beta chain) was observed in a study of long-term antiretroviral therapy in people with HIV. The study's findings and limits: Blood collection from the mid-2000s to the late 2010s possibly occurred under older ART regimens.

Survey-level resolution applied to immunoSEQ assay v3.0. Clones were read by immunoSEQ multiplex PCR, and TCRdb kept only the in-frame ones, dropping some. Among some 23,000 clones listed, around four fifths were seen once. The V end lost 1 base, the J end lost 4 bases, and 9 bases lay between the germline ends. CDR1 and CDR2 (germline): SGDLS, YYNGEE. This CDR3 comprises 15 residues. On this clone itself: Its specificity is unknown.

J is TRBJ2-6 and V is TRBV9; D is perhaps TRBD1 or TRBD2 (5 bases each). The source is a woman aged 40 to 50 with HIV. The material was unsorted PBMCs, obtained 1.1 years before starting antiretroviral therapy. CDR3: CASSVQGAGANVLTF. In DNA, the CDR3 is TGTGCCAGCAGCGTACAGGGAGCCGGGGCCAACGTCCTGACTTTC.